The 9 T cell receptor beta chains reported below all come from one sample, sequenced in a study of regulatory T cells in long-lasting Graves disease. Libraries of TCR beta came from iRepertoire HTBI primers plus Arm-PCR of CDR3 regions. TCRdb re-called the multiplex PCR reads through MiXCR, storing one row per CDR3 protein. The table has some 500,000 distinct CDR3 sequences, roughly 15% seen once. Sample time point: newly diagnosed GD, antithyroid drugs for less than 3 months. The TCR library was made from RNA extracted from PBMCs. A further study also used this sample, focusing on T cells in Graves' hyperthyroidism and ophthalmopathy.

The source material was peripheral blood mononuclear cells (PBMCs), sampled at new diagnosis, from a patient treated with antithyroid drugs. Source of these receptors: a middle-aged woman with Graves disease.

The CDR3 DNA reads TGTGCCAGCAGGGGGGGACATAGAAGCAATCAGCCCCAGCATTTT. As protein: CASRGGHRSNQPQHF. V and J are TRBV12-3 or TRBV12-4 and TRBJ1-5; tentative D call: TRBD1 (6 bases). The ends were cut back, 6 bases at V and 1 base at J, with 13 bases in the middle. This CDR3 comprises 15 residues.

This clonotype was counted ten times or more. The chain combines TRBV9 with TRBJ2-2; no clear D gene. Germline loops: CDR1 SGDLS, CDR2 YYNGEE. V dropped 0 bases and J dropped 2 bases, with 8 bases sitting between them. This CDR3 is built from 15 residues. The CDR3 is CASSVGGANTGELFF. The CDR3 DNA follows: TGTGCCAGCAGCGTAGGTGGAGCTAACACCGGGGAGCTGTTTTTT.

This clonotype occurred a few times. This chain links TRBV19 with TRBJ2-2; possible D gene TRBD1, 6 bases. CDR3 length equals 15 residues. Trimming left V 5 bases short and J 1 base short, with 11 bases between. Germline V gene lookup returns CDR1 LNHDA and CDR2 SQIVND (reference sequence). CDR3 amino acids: CASSWGLGNTGELFF. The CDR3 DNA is TGTGCCAGTAGTTGGGGGCTGGGGAACACCGGGGAGCTGTTTTTT.

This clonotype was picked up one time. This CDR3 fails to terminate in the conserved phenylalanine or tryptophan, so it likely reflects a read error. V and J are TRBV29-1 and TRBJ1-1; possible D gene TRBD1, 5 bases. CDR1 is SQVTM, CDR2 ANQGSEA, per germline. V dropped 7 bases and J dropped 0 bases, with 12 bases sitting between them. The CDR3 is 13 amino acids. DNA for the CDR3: TGCAGCGCCTGGGGGGGGATGAACACTGAAGCTTTCCTT. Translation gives CSAWGGMNTEAFL.

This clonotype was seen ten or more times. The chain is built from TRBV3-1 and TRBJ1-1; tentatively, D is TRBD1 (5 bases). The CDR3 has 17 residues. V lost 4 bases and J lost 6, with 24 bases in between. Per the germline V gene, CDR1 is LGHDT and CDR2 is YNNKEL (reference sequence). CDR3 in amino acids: CASSPPERGLRSAEAFF. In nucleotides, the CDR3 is TGTGCCAGCAGCCCCCCTGAGAGGGGCTTGCGTAGCGCTGAAGCTTTCTTT.

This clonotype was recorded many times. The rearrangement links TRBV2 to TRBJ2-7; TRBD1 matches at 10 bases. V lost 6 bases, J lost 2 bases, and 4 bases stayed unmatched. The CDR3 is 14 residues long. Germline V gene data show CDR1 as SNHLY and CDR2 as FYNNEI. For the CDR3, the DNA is TGTGCCAGCAGAGCCGGGACAGGGGCCTACGAGCAGTACTTC. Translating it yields CASRAGTGAYEQYF.

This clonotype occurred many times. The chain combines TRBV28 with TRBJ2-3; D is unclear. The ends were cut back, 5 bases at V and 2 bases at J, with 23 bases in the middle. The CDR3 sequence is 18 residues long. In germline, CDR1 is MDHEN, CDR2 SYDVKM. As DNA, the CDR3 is TGTGCCAGCAGTAACCCCCCCGGTGGGCTTCCCCACACAGATACGCAGTATTTT. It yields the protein CASSNPPGGLPHTDTQYF.

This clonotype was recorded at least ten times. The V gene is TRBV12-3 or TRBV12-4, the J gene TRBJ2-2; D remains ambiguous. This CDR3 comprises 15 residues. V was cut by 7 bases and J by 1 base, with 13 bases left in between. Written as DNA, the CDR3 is TGTGCCAGCACCCCAGGTTTTTGGAACACCGGGGAGCTGTTTTTT. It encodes CASTPGFWNTGELFF.

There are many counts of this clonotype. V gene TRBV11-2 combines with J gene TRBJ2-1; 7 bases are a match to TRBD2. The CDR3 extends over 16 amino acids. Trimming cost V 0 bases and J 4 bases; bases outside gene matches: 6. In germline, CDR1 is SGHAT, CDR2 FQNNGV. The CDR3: CASSLEGDYLYNEQFF. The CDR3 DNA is TGTGCCAGCAGCTTAGAGGGGGACTACCTATACAATGAGCAGTTCTTC.